The entry below gives a single T cell receptor beta chain sequence along with its context. In the same sample, other DNA sequences code for this CDR3. V lost 7 bases to trimming and J lost 0 bases; unmatched junction nucleotides: 4. Looked up from germline, CDR1 is SQVTM and CDR2 is ANQGSEA. The CDR3 runs to 13 residues. Methods used by the authors: Reference gene primer amplification gave estimated nucleated cell counts. Sequencing used immunoSEQ multiplex PCR; TCRdb keeps in-frame clones, though not all of them. That table gives V, J and clone size, and the DNA gave D and trimming. In the table there are about 160,000 clones, 65% to 90% of which are singletons. This entry belongs to a study of blood T cell repertoires in COVID-19. Study-wide background: Italy, Spain and the United States were the sources of the convalescent and acute COVID-19 samples. T cells, B-cell-depleted T cells, or PBMCs provided the cDNA or gDNA that served as material.

This clonotype was obtained from a man in his sixties or seventies with acute or convalescent COVID-19. This sequence joins TRBV29-1 and TRBJ1-1, with TRBD1 matching 8 bases. The sequencing sample was made of peripheral blood. CDR3 nucleotides: TGCAGCGCTGGACAGGGTATGAACACTGAAGCTTTCTTT. Amino acids: CSAGQGMNTEAFF.